This is a list of T cell receptor beta chains from one sample in a study of blood T cell repertoires in COVID-19. Measured with immunoSEQ multiplex PCR; TCRdb has only the in-frame clones, and not every one. The data show about 210,000 clones, around 89% seen once. The material sequenced was peripheral blood. These receptors all stem from a man aged 70-80 years with acute or convalescent COVID-19. CDR3s leave out the opening cysteine and the closing phenylalanine or tryptophan.

>12|TRBJ1-5|TRBV7-9
ASSLGQGGQPQH
>12|TRBJ2-5|TRBV15
ATSRDKGPATQY
>13|TRBJ2-3|TRBV27
ASRLAGGPRDTQY
>11|TRBJ1-5|TRBV10-3
ATQGYSNQPQH
>11|TRBJ2-1|TRBV7-9
ASSHNPGNEQF
>13|TRBJ2-3|TRBV6-5
ASSRSGTPTDTQY
>16|TRBJ2-2|TRBV19
ASSRKGTSGGNTGELF
>11|TRBJ2-7|TRBV2
ASSEHGQGEQY
>15|TRBJ1-2|TRBV25-1
ASSESWTGGGTGGYT
>13|TRBJ2-5|TRBV7-2
ASSRRSQNQETQY
>12|TRBJ1-1|TRBV7-8
ASSLGSVNTEAF
>11|TRBJ2-7|TRBV19
ASSPGQVYEQY
>10|TRBJ2-1|TRBV6-5
ASGRDTNEQF
>14|TRBJ1-3|TRBV19
ASSLTTGFPGNTIY
>11|TRBJ1-1|TRBV12-3/TRBV12-4
ASSLFGNTEAF
>11|TRBJ2-3|TRBV24-1
ATSDDSTDTQY
>12|TRBJ2-7|TRBV20-1
SASRTGGNYEQY
>14|TRBJ2-2|TRBV7-2
ASSSRGGQGSGELF
>11|TRBJ2-2|TRBV12-3/TRBV12-4
ASSPRGTGELF
>11|TRBJ1-3|TRBV12-3/TRBV12-4
ASSPLSGNTIY
>16|TRBJ2-4|TRBV29-1
SVEDGFFQTGSANIQY
>15|TRBJ2-5|TRBV7-8
ASSLVSGGRGRETQY
>13|TRBJ2-7|TRBV7-2
ASIPGQAGSYEQY
>15|TRBJ2-1|TRBV19
ASSLPQGQRSYNEQF
>12|TRBJ2-1|TRBV28
ASSWTGAYNEQF
>14|TRBJ2-3|TRBV13
ASSLLGSSGRDTQY
>9|TRBJ2-1|TRBV6-2/TRBV6-3
ASSDTGRPF